The source of this TCR beta chain is a study of blood T cell repertoires in COVID-19 (TCRdb year 2020). Broadly, across the study: Samples covering the acute and convalescent phases of COVID-19 were provided by collaborators in the United States, Italy and Spain. The material from the prospective study consisted of cDNA or gDNA derived from T cells, B-cell-depleted T cells, or PBMCs. The dataset comprised deeply sampled blood TCRbeta repertoires from subjects exposed to, actively infected with, or recovered from COVID-19. The repertoires were released in a freely available public database meant as a resource for research on the immune response to SARS-CoV-2. Samples came from the ongoing ImmuneRACE study (first 160 participants) plus 1,254 subjects from 6 global collaborators. The sample metadata nearly always contained a de-identified subject ID, COVID-19 status, age in years and sex. Where HLA class I and class II types were available, the types were taken from metadata supplied by the sample provider, not from assay-based typing. Overall results and qualifications from the work: The quantity of clinical and demographic metadata differed by source and by participant and was supplied without curation.

Notes on this clone: Its cognate antigen has yet to be identified. Qualities for individual bases were not recorded, and no much larger clone is one base off.

TCRbeta CDR3 regions were amplified from genomic DNA using the immunoSEQ Assay, a bias-controlled multiplex PCR. The source study handled its data this way. The number of nucleated cells in each sample was estimated from the amplification of reference gene primers within the assay. To quantify the absolute abundance of each unique TCRbeta CDR3 rearrangement, sequence reads were collapsed and filtered. For each sample, productive Simpson clonality was calculated as the square root of Simpson's diversity index over productive rearrangements. Not all clones reach the TCRdb copy of this immuneACCESS table, which keeps in-frame sequences only. Checked studies attribute under half of the gap to unresolved V genes and leave the rest unexplained. V, J and clone size derive from that table, while D and trimming were established from the DNA sequence. For this sample the table gives about 320,000 clones, of which about 88% were detected only once. Around 2.7% of the sample rests with the top ten.

Enrolling through a virtual design, the prospective study's participants ranged in age from about 18 to 89 years and lived across roughly 24 United States geographic areas. To assign participants to cohorts, the prospective study relied on clinical history that participants themselves reported in a screening survey and a study questionnaire. Recovered participants in ImmuneRACE Cohort 3 were defined as having two consecutive negative NP/OP PCR tests, clearance from a healthcare professional, or resolution of symptoms. In the prospective study, whole blood, serum and a nasopharyngeal or oropharyngeal swab were collected from each participant by mobile phlebotomists. Prospective study participants could optionally give additional blood draws and questionnaires over an approximately 2-month period. Before DNA extraction, blood samples from the prospective study were shipped at room temperature or frozen.

Sequencing was carried out using PBMCs or T cells enriched from blood (not recorded which). The sequence came from a man in his fifties or sixties who had recovered from COVID-19.

For the CDR3, the sequence is CASSNRPSGANVLTF. The sequence in DNA is TGTGCCAGCAGTAACAGGCCCTCTGGGGCCAACGTCCTGACTTTC. The rearrangement combines TRBV2 with TRBJ2-6; the best D guess is TRBD1, with 5 bases matching. Its CDR3 holds 15 amino acids, cysteine through phenylalanine. Kept here is only the CDR3 DNA, which spans 45 bases and is read in frame from base 1. From a lookup of the germline V gene, CDR1 and CDR2 are SNHLY and FYNNEI. V sheds 5 bases and J sheds 0 bases, leaving 8 bases between their ends.